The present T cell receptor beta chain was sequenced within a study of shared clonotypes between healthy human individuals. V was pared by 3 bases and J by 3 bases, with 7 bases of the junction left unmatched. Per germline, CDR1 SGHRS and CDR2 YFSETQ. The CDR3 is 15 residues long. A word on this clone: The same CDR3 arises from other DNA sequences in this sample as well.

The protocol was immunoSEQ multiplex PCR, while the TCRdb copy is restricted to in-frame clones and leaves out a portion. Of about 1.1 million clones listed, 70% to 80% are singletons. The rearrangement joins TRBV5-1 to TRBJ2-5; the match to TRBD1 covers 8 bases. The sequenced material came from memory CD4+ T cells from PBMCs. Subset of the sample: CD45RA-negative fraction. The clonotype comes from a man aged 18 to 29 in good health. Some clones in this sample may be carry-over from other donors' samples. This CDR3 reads CASSSAGTGEETQYF. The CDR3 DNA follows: TGCGCCAGCAGCTCCGCCGGGACAGGAGAAGAGACCCAGTACTTC.